A selection of T cell receptor beta chains follows, all from one sample in a study of blood T cell repertoires in COVID-19. Produced via immunoSEQ multiplex PCR; TCRdb's table is partial and in-frame only. Among over 65,000 clones, about 80% were seen once, and the ten largest hold about 16%. Sequencing used peripheral blood. The receptors originated from an elderly man with active COVID-19. Each CDR3 is given with its conserved first and last residue. Each record gives: CDR3 protein, CDR3 DNA, V gene, clone size, CDR3 length, D gene, J gene. The D gene is left open where the match is weak. Rows may omit the clone size; those that give it use once, few, many or a size class.

CASSPEVGGRANEQFF | TGTGCCAGCAGCCCCGAAGTTGGGGGGAGGGCCAATGAGCAGTTCTTC | TRBV7-6 | NA | 16 | TRBD2 | TRBJ2-1
CASSLLGGDNTGELFF | TGTGCCAGCAGCTTGCTCGGCGGGGACAACACCGGGGAGCTGTTTTTT | TRBV5-6 | NA | 16 | NA | TRBJ2-2
CASSPGGTEPQHF | TGTGCCAGCTCACCGGGTGGGACAGAGCCCCAGCATTTT | TRBV18 | NA | 13 | TRBD1 | TRBJ1-5
CASSQGQGSNSPLHF | TGTGCCAGCAGCCAAGGGCAGGGAAGTAATTCACCCCTCCACTTT | TRBV14 | NA | 15 | NA | TRBJ1-6
CASSPVAGSSYNEQFF | TGTGCCAGCAGTCCCGTAGCGGGGAGCTCCTACAATGAGCAGTTCTTC | TRBV7-3 | NA | 16 | TRBD2 | TRBJ2-1
CATSKSAGGRGTGELFF | TGTGCCACCAGCAAATCGGCGGGGGGGCGTGGCACCGGGGAGCTGTTTTTT | TRBV15 | NA | 17 | TRBD2 | TRBJ2-2
CASRNPGQYNSPLHF | TGTGCCAGCAGAAACCCGGGACAGTATAATTCACCCCTCCACTTT | TRBV6-6 | NA | 15 | TRBD1 | TRBJ1-6
CASSYSAGYEQYF | TGCGCCAGCAGTTATTCCGCGGGTTACGAGCAGTACTTC | TRBV5-1 | NA | 13 | NA | TRBJ2-7
CASSPLLVATGDFPDTQYF | TGTGCCAGCTCACCACTGCTAGTAGCCACAGGGGATTTTCCAGATACGCAGTATTTT | TRBV18 | NA | 19 | TRBD1 | TRBJ2-3
CASSLGGSGRDEQFF | TGTGCCAGCAGTTTGGGGGGTAGCGGGAGGGATGAGCAGTTCTTC | TRBV28 | NA | 15 | TRBD2 | TRBJ2-1
CASSPSGAHNEQFF | TGTGCCAGCAGCCCTAGCGGGGCCCACAATGAGCAGTTCTTC | TRBV9 | NA | 14 | TRBD2 | TRBJ2-1
CASSSAGTSGLNEQFF | TGTGCCAGCAGCTCGGCCGGGACTAGCGGCCTTAATGAGCAGTTCTTC | TRBV11-3 | NA | 16 | TRBD2 | TRBJ2-1
CASGTEISYEQYF | TGTGCCAGCGGGACAGAAATCTCCTACGAGCAGTACTTC | TRBV6-5 | NA | 13 | TRBD1 | TRBJ2-7
CASSLQGANSPLHF | TGTGCCAGCAGCTTACAGGGGGCAAATTCACCCCTCCACTTT | TRBV7-9 | NA | 14 | TRBD1 | TRBJ1-6
CASSDRANYGYTF | TGCGCCAGCAGCGACAGGGCCAACTATGGCTACACCTTC | TRBV5-1 | NA | 13 | TRBD1 | TRBJ1-2
CASSEYLGQGISGELFF | TGTGCCAGCAGTGAATATTTGGGACAGGGGATATCCGGGGAGCTGTTTTTT | TRBV25-1 | NA | 17 | TRBD1 | TRBJ2-2
CASSSPLGTSGRVAGELFF | TGTGCCAGCAGTTCCCCCCTCGGGACTAGCGGGAGGGTGGCCGGGGAGCTGTTTTTT | TRBV28 | NA | 19 | TRBD2 | TRBJ2-2
CASSTGTGQGETQYF | TGTGCCAGCAGCACAGGGACAGGGCAAGGAGAGACCCAGTACTTC | TRBV5-8 | once | 15 | TRBD1 | TRBJ2-5
CASSYKLSLFYNEQFF | TGTGCCAGCAGTTACAAGCTTTCTCTTTTCTACAATGAGCAGTTCTTC | TRBV6-5 | NA | 16 | NA | TRBJ2-1
CASSLVPTSGGASTYYNEQFF | TGCGCCAGCAGCTTGGTCCCGACTAGCGGGGGGGCCTCAACTTACTACAATGAGCAGTTCTTC | TRBV5-1 | NA | 21 | TRBD2 | TRBJ2-1
CASSFKEGEQYF | TGTGCCAGCAGCTTCAAGGAGGGCGAGCAGTACTTC | TRBV5-6 | many | 12 | NA | TRBJ2-7
CASSEGELNTEAFF | TGTGCCAGCAGCGAGGGGGAATTAAACACTGAAGCTTTCTTT | TRBV9 | NA | 14 | NA | TRBJ1-1
CATNKQKSTDTQYF | TGTGCCACCAATAAACAGAAAAGCACAGATACGCAGTATTTT | TRBV10-3 | NA | 14 | NA | TRBJ2-3
CASSATGLAAYEQYF | TGTGCCAGCAGCGCTACGGGACTAGCAGCCTACGAGCAGTACTTC | TRBV2 | NA | 15 | TRBD2 | TRBJ2-7
CASSRTSGGEHEQYF | TGTGCCAGCAGCCGCACTAGCGGGGGGGAGCACGAGCAGTACTTC | TRBV7-8 | NA | 15 | TRBD2 | TRBJ2-7
CASSLAGTQYF | TGTGCCAGCAGTTTAGCGGGTACGCAGTATTTT | TRBV6-6 | NA | 11 | TRBD2 | TRBJ2-3
CASSLDGAPWNTEAFF | TGTGCCAGCAGCTTAGACGGTGCCCCCTGGAACACTGAAGCTTTCTTT | TRBV7-2 | NA | 16 | NA | TRBJ1-1
CASKGQGPYEQYF | TGTGCCAGCAAAGGACAGGGACCCTACGAGCAGTACTTC | TRBV6-5 | NA | 13 | TRBD1 | TRBJ2-7
CASSQDQVTDTQYF | TGTGCCAGCAGCCAAGACCAGGTCACAGATACGCAGTATTTT | TRBV14 | NA | 14 | NA | TRBJ2-3
CASSYSLGGHYEQYF | TGTGCCAGCAGTTACTCGTTGGGAGGGCACTACGAGCAGTACTTC | TRBV6-5 | NA | 15 | TRBD2 | TRBJ2-7
CASSDCPSGEKLFF | TGCGCCAGCAGTGATTGTCCATCGGGTGAAAAACTGTTTTTT | TRBV10-1 | NA | 14 | NA | TRBJ1-4
CASSLLEGVSEQFF | TGTGCCAGCAGCTTGTTGGAGGGAGTGAGTGAGCAGTTCTTC | TRBV5-5 | NA | 14 | NA | TRBJ2-1
CASSLIGPVQYTGELFF | TGTGCCAGCAGCTTAATTGGGCCAGTACAATACACCGGGGAGCTGTTTTTT | TRBV7-8 | many | 17 | NA | TRBJ2-2
CASGRQGLSYNEQFF | TGTGCCAGCGGGAGGCAGGGCCTCTCCTACAATGAGCAGTTCTTC | TRBV6-5 | NA | 15 | NA | TRBJ2-1
CASSLAVGQGNEKLFF | TGTGCCAGCAGCTTAGCGGTTGGGCAGGGTAATGAAAAACTGTTTTTT | TRBV7-2 | NA | 16 | NA | TRBJ1-4
CASSLSEGTGNTIYF | TGTGCCAGCAGCTTATCGGAGGGGACTGGAAACACCATATATTTT | TRBV7-9 | NA | 15 | NA | TRBJ1-3
CAISESSAVLAGGNEQFF | TGTGCCATCAGTGAGTCGTCAGCCGTGCTAGCGGGAGGGAATGAGCAGTTCTTC | TRBV10-3 | NA | 18 | TRBD2 | TRBJ2-1
CASSPRTGGNEKLFF | TGTGCCAGCAGTCCTCGGACAGGGGGAAATGAAAAACTGTTTTTT | TRBV9 | NA | 15 | TRBD1 | TRBJ1-4
CATSRVSGRAHIQYF | TGTGCCACCAGCAGGGTCTCAGGGAGGGCGCACATTCAGTACTTC | TRBV15 | NA | 15 | TRBD2 | TRBJ2-4
CASSQTSGGSNEQFF | TGCGCCAGCAGCCAAACTAGCGGGGGCTCCAATGAGCAGTTCTTC | TRBV4-3 | once | 15 | TRBD2 | TRBJ2-1
CASSLTDSSDTQYF | TGTGCCAGCAGCTTAACGGACTCCTCAGATACGCAGTATTTT | TRBV7-9 | NA | 14 | NA | TRBJ2-3
CASSTGTGRPYGYTF | TGCGCCAGCAGCACGGGGACAGGCAGACCCTATGGCTACACCTTC | TRBV5-1 | NA | 15 | TRBD1 | TRBJ1-2
CASSYRDTQYF | TGTGCCAGCAGTTATAGAGATACGCAGTATTTT | TRBV6-6 | NA | 11 | NA | TRBJ2-3
CASSLSLGGQPQHF | TGTGCCAGCAGCTTGAGTCTGGGGGGGCAGCCCCAGCATTTT | TRBV5-6 | NA | 14 | NA | TRBJ1-5